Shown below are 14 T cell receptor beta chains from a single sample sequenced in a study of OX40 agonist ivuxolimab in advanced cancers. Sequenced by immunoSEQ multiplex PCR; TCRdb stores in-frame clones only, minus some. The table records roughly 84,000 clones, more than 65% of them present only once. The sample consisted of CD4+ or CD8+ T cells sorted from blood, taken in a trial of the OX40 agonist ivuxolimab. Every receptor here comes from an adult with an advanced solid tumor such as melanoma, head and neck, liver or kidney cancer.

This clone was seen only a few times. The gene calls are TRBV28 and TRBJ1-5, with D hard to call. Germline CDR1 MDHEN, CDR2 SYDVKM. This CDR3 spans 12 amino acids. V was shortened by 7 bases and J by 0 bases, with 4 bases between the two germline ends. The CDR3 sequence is CASTYSNQPQHF. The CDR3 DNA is TGTGCCAGCACGTATAGCAATCAGCCCCAGCATTTT.

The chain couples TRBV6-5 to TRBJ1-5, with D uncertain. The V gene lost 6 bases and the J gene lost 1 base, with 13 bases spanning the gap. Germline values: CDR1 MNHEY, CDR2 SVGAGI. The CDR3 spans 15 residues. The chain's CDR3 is CASSYAPGSNQPQHF. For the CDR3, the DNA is TGTGCCAGCAGCTACGCCCCGGGCAGCAATCAGCCCCAGCATTTT.

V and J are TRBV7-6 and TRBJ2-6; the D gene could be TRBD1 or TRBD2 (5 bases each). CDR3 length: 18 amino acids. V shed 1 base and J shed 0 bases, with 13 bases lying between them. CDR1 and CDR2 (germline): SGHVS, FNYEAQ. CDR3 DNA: TGTGCCAGCAGCTTAGTTGGGACGGCTCGCTCTGGGGCCAACGTCCTGACTTTC. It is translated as CASSLVGTARSGANVLTF.

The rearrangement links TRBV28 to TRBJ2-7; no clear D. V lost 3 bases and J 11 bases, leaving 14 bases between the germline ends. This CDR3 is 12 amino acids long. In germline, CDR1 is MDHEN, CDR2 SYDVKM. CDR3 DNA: TGTGCCAGCAGTTTGGGGTCCGCGGCGGAGTACTTC. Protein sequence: CASSLGSAAEYF.

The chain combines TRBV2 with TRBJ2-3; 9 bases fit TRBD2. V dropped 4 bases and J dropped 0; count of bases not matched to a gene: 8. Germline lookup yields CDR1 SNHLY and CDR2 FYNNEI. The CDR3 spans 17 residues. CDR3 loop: CASSVPRGGASTDTQYF. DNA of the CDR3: TGTGCCAGCAGTGTCCCCCGCGGGGGGGCGAGCACAGATACGCAGTATTTT.

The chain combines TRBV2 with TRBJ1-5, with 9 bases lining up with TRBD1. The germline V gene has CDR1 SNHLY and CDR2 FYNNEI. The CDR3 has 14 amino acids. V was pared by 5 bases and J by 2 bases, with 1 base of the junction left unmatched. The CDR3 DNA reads TGTGCCAGCAGTTGGACAGGGGGCAATCAGCCCCAGCATTTT. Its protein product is CASSWTGGNQPQHF.

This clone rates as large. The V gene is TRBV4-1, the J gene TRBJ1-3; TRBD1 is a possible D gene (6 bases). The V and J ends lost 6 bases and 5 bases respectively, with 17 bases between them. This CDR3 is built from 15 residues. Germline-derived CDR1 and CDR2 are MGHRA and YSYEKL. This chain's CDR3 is CASSPEEDRRNTIYF. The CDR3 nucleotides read TGCGCCAGCAGTCCTGAGGAGGACAGAAGAAACACCATATATTTT.

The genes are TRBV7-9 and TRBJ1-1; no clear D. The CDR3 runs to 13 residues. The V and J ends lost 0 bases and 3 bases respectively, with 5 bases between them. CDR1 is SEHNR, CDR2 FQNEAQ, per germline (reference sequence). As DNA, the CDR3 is TGTGCCAGCAGCTTAGCCGTGGACACTGAAGCTTTCTTT. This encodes CASSLAVDTEAFF.

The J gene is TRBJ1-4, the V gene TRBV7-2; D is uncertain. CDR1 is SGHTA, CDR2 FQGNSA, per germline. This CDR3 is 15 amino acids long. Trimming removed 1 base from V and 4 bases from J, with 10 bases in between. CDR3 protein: CASSLVGGLNEKLFF. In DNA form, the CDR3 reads TGTGCCAGCAGCTTAGTGGGAGGTCTTAATGAAAAACTGTTTTTT. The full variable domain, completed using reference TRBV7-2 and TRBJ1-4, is GAGVSQSPSNKVTEKGKDVELRCDPISGHTALYWYRQSLGQGLEFLIYFQGNSAPDKSGLPSDRFSAERTGGSVSTLTIQRTQQEDSAVYLCASSLVGGLNEKLFFGSGTQLSVL.

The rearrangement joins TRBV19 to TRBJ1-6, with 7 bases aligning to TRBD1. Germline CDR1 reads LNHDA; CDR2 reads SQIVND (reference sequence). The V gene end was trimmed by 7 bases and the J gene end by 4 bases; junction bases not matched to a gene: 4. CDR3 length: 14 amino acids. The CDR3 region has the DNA TGTGCCAGTATGGCGGGACAGTATAATTCACCCCTCCACTTT. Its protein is CASMAGQYNSPLHF.

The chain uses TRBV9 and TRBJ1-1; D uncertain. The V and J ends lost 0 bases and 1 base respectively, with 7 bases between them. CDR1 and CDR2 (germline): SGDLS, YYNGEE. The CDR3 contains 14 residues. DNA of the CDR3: TGTGCCAGCAGCGTAGGAATACAGAACACTGAAGCTTTCTTT. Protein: CASSVGIQNTEAFF.

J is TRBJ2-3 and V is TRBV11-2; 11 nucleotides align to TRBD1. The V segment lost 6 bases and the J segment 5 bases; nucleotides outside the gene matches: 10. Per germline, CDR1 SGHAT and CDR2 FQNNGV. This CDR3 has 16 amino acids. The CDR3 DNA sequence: TGTGCCAGCAGTTCCGGGACAGGGGGGCCCAAAGATACGCAGTATTTT. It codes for CASSSGTGGPKDTQYF.

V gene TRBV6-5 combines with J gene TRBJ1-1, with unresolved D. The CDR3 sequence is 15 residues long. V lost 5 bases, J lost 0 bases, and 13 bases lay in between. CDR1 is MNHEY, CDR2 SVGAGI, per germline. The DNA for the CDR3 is TGTGCCAGCAGTCCCAAACCTAAGGTGAACACTGAAGCTTTCTTT. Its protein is CASSPKPKVNTEAFF.

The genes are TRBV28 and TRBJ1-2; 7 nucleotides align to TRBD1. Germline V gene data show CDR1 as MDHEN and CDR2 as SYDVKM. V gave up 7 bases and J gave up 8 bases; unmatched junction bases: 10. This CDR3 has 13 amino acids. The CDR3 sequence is CASKTGTVYGYTF. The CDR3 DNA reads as TGTGCCAGCAAAACGGGGACAGTCTACGGCTACACCTTC.